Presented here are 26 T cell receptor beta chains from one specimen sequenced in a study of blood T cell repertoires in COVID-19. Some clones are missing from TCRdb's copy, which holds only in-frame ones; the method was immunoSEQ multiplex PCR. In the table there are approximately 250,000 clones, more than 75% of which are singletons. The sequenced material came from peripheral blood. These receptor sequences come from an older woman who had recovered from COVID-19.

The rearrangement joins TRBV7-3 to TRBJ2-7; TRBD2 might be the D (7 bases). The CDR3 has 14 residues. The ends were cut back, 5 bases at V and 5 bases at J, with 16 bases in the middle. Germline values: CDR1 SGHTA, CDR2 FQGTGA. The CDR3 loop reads CASSPSGGHHEQYF. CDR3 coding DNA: TGTGCCAGCAGCCCCTCCGGGGGGCACCACGAGCAGTACTTC.

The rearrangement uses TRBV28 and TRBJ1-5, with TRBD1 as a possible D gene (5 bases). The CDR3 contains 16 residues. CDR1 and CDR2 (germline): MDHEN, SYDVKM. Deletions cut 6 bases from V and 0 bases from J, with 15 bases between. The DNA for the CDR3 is TGTGCCAGCAGCCCTGGGGGAGGTCATAGCAATCAGCCCCAGCATTTT. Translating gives CASSPGGGHSNQPQHF.

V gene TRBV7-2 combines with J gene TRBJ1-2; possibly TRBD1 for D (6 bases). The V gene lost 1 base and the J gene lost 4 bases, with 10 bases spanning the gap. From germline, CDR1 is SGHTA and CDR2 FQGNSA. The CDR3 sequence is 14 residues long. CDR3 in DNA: TGTGCCAGCAGCTTAGATCGCAGGGGCTATGGCTACACCTTC. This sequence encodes CASSLDRRGYGYTF.

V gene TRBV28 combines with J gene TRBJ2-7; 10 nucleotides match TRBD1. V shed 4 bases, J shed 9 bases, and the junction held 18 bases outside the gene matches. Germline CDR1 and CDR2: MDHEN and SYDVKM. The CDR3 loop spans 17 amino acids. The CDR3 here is CASSSGGWTGGSLGQYF. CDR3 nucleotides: TGTGCCAGCAGTTCCGGAGGCTGGACAGGGGGTTCCTTAGGGCAGTACTTC.

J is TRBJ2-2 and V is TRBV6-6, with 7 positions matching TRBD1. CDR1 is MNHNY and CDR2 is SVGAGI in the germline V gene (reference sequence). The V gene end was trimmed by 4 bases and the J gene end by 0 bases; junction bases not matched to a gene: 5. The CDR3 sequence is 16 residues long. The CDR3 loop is CASSSLGQTNTGELFF. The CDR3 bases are TGTGCCAGCAGTTCACTGGGACAGACGAACACCGGGGAGCTGTTTTTT.

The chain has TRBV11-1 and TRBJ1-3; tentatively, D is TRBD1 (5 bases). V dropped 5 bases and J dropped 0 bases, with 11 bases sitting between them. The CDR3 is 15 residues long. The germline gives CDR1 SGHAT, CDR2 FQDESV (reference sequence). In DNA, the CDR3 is TGTGCCAGCAGCCTCTCAGGGCCCTCTGGAAACACCATATATTTT. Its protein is CASSLSGPSGNTIYF.

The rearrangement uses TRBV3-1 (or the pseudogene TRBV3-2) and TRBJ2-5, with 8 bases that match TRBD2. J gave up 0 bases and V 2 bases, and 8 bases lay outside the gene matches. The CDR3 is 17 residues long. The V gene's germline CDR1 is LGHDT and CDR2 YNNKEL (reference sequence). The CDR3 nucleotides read TGTGCCAGCAGCCAACCCAGCGGGGGATTGTACCAAGAGACCCAGTACTTC. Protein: CASSQPSGGLYQETQYF.

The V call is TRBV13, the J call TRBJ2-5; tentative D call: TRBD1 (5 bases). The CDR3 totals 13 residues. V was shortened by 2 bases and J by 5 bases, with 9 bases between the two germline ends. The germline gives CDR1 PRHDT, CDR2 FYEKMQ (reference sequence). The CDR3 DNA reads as TGTGCCAGCAGCTTACAGGGCGGTGAGACCCAGTACTTC. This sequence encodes CASSLQGGETQYF. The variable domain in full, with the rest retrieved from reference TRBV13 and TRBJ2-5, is AAGVIQSPRHLIKEKRETATLKCYPIPRHDTVYWYQQGPGQDPQFLISFYEKMQSDKGSIPDRFSAQQFSDYHSELNMSSLELGDSALYFCASSLQGGETQYFGPGTRLLVL.

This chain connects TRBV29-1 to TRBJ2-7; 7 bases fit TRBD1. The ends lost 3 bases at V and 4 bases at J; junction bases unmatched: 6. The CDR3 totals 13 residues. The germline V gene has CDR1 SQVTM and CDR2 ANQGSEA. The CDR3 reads CSVEGRGNYEQYF. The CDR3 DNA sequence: TGCAGCGTTGAGGGCAGGGGGAATTACGAGCAGTACTTC.

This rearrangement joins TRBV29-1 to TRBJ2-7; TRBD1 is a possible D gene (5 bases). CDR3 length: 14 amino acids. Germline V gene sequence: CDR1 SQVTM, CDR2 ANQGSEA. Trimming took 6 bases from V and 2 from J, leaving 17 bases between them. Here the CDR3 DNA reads TGCAGCGTCCTCCAATATCTGGGGCCCTACGAGCAGTACTTC. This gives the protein CSVLQYLGPYEQYF.

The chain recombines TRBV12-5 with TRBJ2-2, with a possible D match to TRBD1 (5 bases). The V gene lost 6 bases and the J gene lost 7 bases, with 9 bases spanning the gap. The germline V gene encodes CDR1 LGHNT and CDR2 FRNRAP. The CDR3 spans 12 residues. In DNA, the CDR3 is TGTGCTAGTGGAGGGGTTTTCGGGGAGCTGTTTTTT. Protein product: CASGGVFGELFF.

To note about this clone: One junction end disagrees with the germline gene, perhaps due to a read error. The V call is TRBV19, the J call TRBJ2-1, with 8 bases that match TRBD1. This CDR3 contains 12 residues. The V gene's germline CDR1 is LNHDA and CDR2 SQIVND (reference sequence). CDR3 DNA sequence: TGTGCCAGTAGCCGGACAGGGTTTGGTTTGGTCTTC. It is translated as CASSRTGFGLVF.

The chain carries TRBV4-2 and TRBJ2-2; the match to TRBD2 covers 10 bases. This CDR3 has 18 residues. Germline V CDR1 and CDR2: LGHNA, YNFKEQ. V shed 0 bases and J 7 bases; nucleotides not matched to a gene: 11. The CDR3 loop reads CASSQEFPSGGAGGELFF. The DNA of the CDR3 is TGTGCCAGCAGCCAAGAATTCCCCAGCGGGGGGGCCGGCGGGGAGCTGTTTTTT.

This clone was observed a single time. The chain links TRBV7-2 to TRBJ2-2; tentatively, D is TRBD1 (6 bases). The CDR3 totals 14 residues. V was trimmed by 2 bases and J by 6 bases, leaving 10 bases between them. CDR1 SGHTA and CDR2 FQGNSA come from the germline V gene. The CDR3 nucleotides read TGTGCCAGCAGCTTATACAGGGCGGCCGGGGAGCTGTTTTTT. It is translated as CASSLYRAAGELFF.

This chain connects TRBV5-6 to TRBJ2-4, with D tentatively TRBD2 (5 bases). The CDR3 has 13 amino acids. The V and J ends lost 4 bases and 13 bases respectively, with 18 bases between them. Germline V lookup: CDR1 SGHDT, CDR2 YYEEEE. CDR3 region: CASSELAARGQYF. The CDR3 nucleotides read TGTGCCAGCAGCGAGCTGGCCGCACGGGGACAGTACTTC.

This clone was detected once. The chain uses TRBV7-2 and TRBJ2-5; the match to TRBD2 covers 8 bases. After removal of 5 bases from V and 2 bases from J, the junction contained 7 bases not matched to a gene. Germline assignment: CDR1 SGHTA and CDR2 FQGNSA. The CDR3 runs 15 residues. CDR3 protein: CASSQQRGRQETQYF. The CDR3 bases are TGTGCCAGCAGCCAACAGCGGGGGAGACAAGAGACCCAGTACTTC.

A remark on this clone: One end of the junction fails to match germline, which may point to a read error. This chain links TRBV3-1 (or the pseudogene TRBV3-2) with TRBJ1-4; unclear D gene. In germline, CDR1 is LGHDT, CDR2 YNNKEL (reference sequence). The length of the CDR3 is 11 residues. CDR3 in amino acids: CASSARERLFF. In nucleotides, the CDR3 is TGTGCCAGCAGCGCCCGGGAAAGACTGTTTTTT.

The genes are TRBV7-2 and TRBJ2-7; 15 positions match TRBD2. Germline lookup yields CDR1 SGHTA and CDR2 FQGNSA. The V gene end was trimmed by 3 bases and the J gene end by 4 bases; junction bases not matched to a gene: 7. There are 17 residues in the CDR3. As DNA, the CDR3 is TGTGCCAGCAGCTTCAGGACTAGCGGGGGGGCAGGGTACGAGCAGTACTTC. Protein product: CASSFRTSGGAGYEQYF.

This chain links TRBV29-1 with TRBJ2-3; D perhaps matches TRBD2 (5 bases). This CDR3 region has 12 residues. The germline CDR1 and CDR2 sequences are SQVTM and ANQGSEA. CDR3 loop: CSTAGYPDTQYF. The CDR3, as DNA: TGCAGTACCGCGGGCTACCCAGATACGCAGTATTTT.

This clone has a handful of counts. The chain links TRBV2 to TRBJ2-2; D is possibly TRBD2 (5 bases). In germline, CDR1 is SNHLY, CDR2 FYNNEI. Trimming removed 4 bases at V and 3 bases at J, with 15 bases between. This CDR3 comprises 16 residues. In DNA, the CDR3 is TGTGCCAGCAGTGGGACTTCCCATCGGGACACCGGGGAGCTGTTTTTT. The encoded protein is CASSGTSHRDTGELFF.

CDR3 sequence (DNA): TGTGCCAGCAGTTACTCGATTCAGGGGACCCGCTACACCTTC. Protein product: CASSYSIQGTRYTF. V is TRBV6-5 and J is TRBJ1-2, with D perhaps TRBD1 (6 bases). Trimming removed 0 bases at V and 9 bases at J, with 14 bases between. From germline, CDR1 is MNHEY and CDR2 SVGAGI. This CDR3 is built from 14 residues.

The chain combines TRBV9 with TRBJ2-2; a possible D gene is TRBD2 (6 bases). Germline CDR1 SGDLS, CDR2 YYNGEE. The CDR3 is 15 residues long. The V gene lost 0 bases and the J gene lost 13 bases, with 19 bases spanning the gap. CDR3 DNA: TGTGCCAGCAGCGTAGGACTTCTTAACACAGCGGGGCTGTTTTTT. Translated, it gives CASSVGLLNTAGLFF.

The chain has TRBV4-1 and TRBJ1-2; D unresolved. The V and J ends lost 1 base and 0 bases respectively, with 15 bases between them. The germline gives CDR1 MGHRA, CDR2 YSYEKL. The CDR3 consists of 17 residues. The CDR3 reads CASSQVLKHTSNYGYTF. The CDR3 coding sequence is TGCGCCAGCAGCCAAGTCTTAAAACATACCTCTAACTATGGCTACACCTTC.

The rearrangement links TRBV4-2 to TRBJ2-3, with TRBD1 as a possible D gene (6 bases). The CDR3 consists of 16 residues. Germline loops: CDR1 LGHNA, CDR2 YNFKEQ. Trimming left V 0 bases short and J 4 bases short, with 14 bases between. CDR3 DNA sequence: TGTGCCAGCAGCCAAGACTACAGGGTGGGGGCAGATACGCAGTATTTT. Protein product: CASSQDYRVGADTQYF.

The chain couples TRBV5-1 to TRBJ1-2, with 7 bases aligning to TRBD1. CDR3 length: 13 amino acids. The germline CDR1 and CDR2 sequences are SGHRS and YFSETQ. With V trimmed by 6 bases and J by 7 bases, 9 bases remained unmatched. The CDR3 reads CASTNQGEVGYTF. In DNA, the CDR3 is TGCGCCAGCACCAATCAGGGGGAGGTTGGCTACACCTTC.

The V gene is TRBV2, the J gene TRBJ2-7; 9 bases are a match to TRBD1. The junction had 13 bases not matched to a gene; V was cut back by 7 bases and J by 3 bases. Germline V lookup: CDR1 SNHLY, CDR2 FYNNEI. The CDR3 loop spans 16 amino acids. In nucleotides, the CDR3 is TGTGCCAGCAAGCCCGGGACAGGGTTCGCCTTCTACGAGCAGTACTTC. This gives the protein CASKPGTGFAFYEQYF.